Listed here are 16 T cell receptor beta chains from one sample, sequenced in a study of blood T cells in healthy people across ages. Then a second PCR, running about 6 to 11 cycles, was carried out with a sample-barcoded 5' primer and a J-beta primer mix. TCRdb ran MiXCR on the 5' RACE reads and lists one entry per CDR3 protein. In the table there are 800,000 to 950,000 distinct CDR3 sequences, 25% to 30% of which are singletons. This sample was shared with a second study, whose subject was T cells of mothers and their children.

Sample: blood. The receptors stem from a woman between 40 and 55 years old in good health.

This clonotype was counted between two and nine times. The chain links TRBV7-9 to TRBJ2-4; 7 bases agree with TRBD1. The length of the CDR3 is 15 residues. V trimming: 2 bases; J trimming: 13 bases; junction bases outside the gene matches: 14. Germline V CDR1 and CDR2: SEHNR, FQNEAQ (reference sequence). Here the CDR3 reads CASSLKRGPNNEQYF. Here the CDR3 DNA reads TGTGCCAGCAGCTTAAAGAGGGGGCCCAACAATGAGCAGTACTTC.

This clonotype has ten or more counts. The rearrangement uses TRBV20-1 and TRBJ1-5, with D tentatively TRBD1 (5 bases). The CDR3 consists of 13 residues. Trimming took 5 bases from V and 3 from J, leaving 11 bases between them. Germline V CDR1 and CDR2: DFQATT, SNEGSKA (reference sequence). The CDR3 spells CSARDRHNQPQHF. CDR3 bases: TGCAGTGCTCGGGACCGACACAATCAGCCCCAGCATTTT.

This chain joins TRBV2 and TRBJ1-1, with D unresolved. The CDR3 has 12 residues. V lost 1 base to trimming and J lost 8 bases, with 8 bases between them. Germline CDR1 reads SNHLY; CDR2 reads FYNNEI. Written as DNA, the CDR3 is TGTGCCAGCAGTGAAGACCGTCCCGAAGCTTTCTTT. Protein product: CASSEDRPEAFF. Combining the CDR3 with reference TRBV2 and TRBJ1-1 gives the whole variable domain EPEVTQTPSHQVTQMGQEVILRCVPISNHLYFYWYRQILGQKVEFLVSFYNNEISEKSEIFDDQFSVERPDGSNFTLKIRSTKLEDSAMYFCASSEDRPEAFFGQGTRLTVV.

This clonotype was recorded a few times. V usage is TRBV9 and J usage is TRBJ2-5; 7 nucleotides agree with TRBD2. Germline V gene sequence: CDR1 SGDLS, CDR2 YYNGEE. V dropped 0 bases and J dropped 1; count of bases not matched to a gene: 6. The CDR3 length is 16 residues. The DNA of the CDR3 is TGTGCCAGCAGCGTAGGATGGGGCGGGGGCCAAGAGACCCAGTACTTC. Protein: CASSVGWGGGQETQYF.

With regard to this clonotype: At one end the junction does not follow the germline gene, possibly because of a read error. The rearrangement uses TRBV9 and TRBJ1-1; a possible D gene is TRBD1 (5 bases). Germline loops: CDR1 SGDLS, CDR2 YYNGEE. The CDR3 contains 13 residues. This CDR3 is CVSSVDSRTEAFF. CDR3 bases: TGTGTCAGCAGCGTCGACAGTCGAACTGAAGCTTTCTTT.

This clonotype has a count of ten or more. An end of the junction differs from the germline gene, which may be a read error. The chain carries TRBV7-7 and TRBJ2-1, with a possible D match to TRBD1 (5 bases). Germline CDR1 is SSHAT and CDR2 is FNYEAQ (reference sequence). There are 13 residues in the CDR3. The CDR3 sequence is CASSLGKGYEQFF. The CDR3 DNA reads as TGTGCTAGCAGCTTAGGGAAGGGGTATGAGCAGTTCTTC.

The chain links TRBV20-1 to TRBJ1-5; tentatively, D is TRBD1 (6 bases). The CDR3 is 13 residues long. V shed 5 bases and J shed 4 bases, with 12 bases lying between them. CDR1 and CDR2 from the germline V gene are DFQATT and SNEGSKA (reference sequence). CDR3 region: CSALQGSNQPQHF. The CDR3 nucleotides are TGCAGTGCTTTACAGGGAAGTAATCAGCCCCAGCATTTT.

As concerns this clonotype: This sequence may be a read error, since a much larger clone differs from it by one base. V and J are TRBV28 and TRBJ2-7, with 9 bases aligning to TRBD1. Germline V gene data show CDR1 as MDHEN and CDR2 as SYDVKM. The CDR3 has 16 residues. In DNA, the CDR3 is TGTGCCAGCAGACCGCTTCCCGGACAGGGGACGGAGGAGCGGTACTTC. It encodes CASRPLPGQGTEERYF.

The chain is built from TRBV6-6 and TRBJ2-7; 8 bases are a match to TRBD1. Germline V lookup: CDR1 MNHNY, CDR2 SVGAGI (reference sequence). Trimming took 4 bases from V and 2 from J; bases not matched to a gene: 7. CDR3 length: 15 residues. The CDR3 bases are TGTGCCAGCAGTTCCCCGGACAGGGTGGCCTACGAGCAGTACTTC. Translation: CASSSPDRVAYEQYF.

This clonotype came up a few times. The J gene is TRBJ2-2, the V gene TRBV30, with D unclear. The length of the CDR3 is 13 residues. Germline V gene lookup returns CDR1 GTSNPN and CDR2 SVGIG (reference sequence). V was pared by 1 base and J by 0 bases, with 3 bases between. CDR3 DNA sequence: TGTGCCTGGAGTGCGGCGAACACCGGGGAGCTGTTTTTT. Amino acids: CAWSAANTGELFF.

The chain employs TRBV7-3 and TRBJ1-1; 9 bases are shared with TRBD1. The germline gives CDR1 SGHTA, CDR2 FQGTGA. The J segment lost 4 bases and the V segment lost 4 bases, leaving 4 bases of the junction unmatched. This CDR3 has 14 amino acids. The CDR3 region is CASSSQDRGTEAFF. The CDR3 nucleotides read TGTGCCAGCAGCTCACAGGACAGGGGCACTGAAGCTTTCTTT.

A remark on this clonotype: Possible read error: a much larger clone is one base away. This sequence joins TRBV10-3 and TRBJ2-5; D possibly corresponds to TRBD1 (6 bases). The J call may be incorrect, as the DNA end agrees better with TRBJ2-7. Germline V CDR1 and CDR2: ENHRY, SYGVKD. This CDR3 contains 13 residues. The chain's CDR3 is CAIGDGQSGEQYF. The CDR3 DNA follows: TGTGCCATCGGTGACGGACAGTCGGGCGAGCAGTACTTC.

The chain recombines TRBV10-3 with TRBJ2-4, with no clear D. The closer fit of TRBJ2-7 to the DNA end suggests the J call may be wrong. The CDR3 loop spans 14 amino acids. Germline CDR1 reads ENHRY; CDR2 reads SYGVKD. CDR3 protein: CAISGTELGYEQYF. In DNA, the CDR3 is TGTGCCATCAGTGGGACGGAGCTGGGGTACGAGCAGTACTTC.

Only a few counts were recorded for this clonotype. A read error may explain this, as a much larger clone is one base away. This sequence joins TRBV29-1 and TRBJ2-1; D gene ambiguous. The CDR3 covers 13 residues. The germline CDR1 and CDR2 sequences are SQVTM and ANQGSEA. The V end was cut by 4 bases, the J end by 10 bases, with 17 bases between. The CDR3 spells CSVGARSSYEQFF. The DNA of the CDR3 is TGCAGCGTTGGGGCGAGGAGCTCCTACGAGCAGTTCTTC.

This clonotype was recorded at least ten times. V and J are TRBV4-1 and TRBJ2-5; the D gene is possibly TRBD1 (6 bases). CDR3 length: 15 residues. V gave up 0 bases and J gave up 3 bases, with 11 bases separating them. Germline assignment: CDR1 MGHRA and CDR2 YSYEKL. As DNA, the CDR3 is TGCGCCAGCAGCCAAGAGTACAGGGAGAAAGAGACCCAGTACTTC. It specifies CASSQEYREKETQYF.

This clonotype showed up many times. This chain uses TRBV4-3 with TRBJ2-1; 11 bases match TRBD1. CDR1 is LGHNA, CDR2 YSLEER, per germline. The V segment lost 2 bases and the J segment 8 bases; nucleotides outside the gene matches: 2. The length of the CDR3 is 14 residues. The CDR3 loop reads CASSQRTGGDEQFF. The CDR3 DNA reads TGCGCCAGCAGCCAACGGACAGGGGGCGATGAGCAGTTCTTC.